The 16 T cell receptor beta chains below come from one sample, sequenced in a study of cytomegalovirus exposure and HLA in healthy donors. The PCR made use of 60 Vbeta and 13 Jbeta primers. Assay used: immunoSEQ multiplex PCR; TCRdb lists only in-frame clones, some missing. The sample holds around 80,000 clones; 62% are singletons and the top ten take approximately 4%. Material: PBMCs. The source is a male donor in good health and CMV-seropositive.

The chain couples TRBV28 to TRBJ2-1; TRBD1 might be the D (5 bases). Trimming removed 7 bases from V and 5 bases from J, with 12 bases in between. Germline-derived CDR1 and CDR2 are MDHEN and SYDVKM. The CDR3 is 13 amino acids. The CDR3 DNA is TGTGCCAGCAACACCCAGGGTCACAATGAGCAGTTCTTC. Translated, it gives CASNTQGHNEQFF.

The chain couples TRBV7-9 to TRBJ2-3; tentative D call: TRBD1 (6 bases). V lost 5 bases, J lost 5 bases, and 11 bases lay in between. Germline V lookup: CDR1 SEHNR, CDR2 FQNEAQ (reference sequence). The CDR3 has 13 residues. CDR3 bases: TGTGCCAGCAGCGGGCAGGGGATAGATACGCAGTATTTT. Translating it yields CASSGQGIDTQYF.

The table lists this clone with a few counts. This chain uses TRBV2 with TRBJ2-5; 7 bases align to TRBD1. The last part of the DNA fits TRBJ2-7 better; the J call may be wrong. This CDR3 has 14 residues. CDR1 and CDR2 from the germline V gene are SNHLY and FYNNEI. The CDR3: CASSEKQGPYEQYF. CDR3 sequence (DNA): TGTGCCAGCAGTGAAAAACAGGGGCCCTACGAGCAGTACTTC.

The CDR3 sequence: CASSFDTPGTQYF. The CDR3, as DNA: TGTGCCAGTAGTTTCGACACCCCCGGGACCCAGTACTTC. The chain combines TRBV19 with TRBJ2-5; no clear D. The V and J ends lost 5 bases and 7 bases respectively, with 14 bases between them. CDR1 is LNHDA, CDR2 SQIVND, per germline (reference sequence). The CDR3 has 13 amino acids.

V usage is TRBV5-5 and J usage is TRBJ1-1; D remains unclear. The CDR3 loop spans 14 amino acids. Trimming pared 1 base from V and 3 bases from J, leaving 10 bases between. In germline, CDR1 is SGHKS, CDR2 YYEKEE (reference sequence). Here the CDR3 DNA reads TGTGCCAGCAGCTTGCCAGGATTGGACACTGAAGCTTTCTTT. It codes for CASSLPGLDTEAFF.

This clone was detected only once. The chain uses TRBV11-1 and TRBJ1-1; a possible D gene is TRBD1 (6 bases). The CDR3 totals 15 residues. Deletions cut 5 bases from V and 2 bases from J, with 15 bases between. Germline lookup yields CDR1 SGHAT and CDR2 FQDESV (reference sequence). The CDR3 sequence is CASSLGGGRNTEAFF. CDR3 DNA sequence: TGTGCCAGCAGCCTCGGCGGGGGCAGAAACACTGAAGCTTTCTTT.

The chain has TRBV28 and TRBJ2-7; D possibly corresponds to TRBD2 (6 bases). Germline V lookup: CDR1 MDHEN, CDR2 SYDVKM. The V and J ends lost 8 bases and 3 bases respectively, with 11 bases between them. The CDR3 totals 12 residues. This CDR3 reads CASVGTYYEQYF. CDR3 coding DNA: TGTGCCAGCGTAGGGACTTACTACGAGCAGTACTTC.

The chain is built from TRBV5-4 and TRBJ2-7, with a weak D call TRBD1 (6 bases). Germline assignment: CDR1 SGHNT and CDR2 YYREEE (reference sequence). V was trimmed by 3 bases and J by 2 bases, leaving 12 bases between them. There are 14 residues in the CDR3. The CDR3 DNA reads TGTGCCAGCAGCTCCAGGGGACCCCCCTACGAGCAGTACTTC. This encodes CASSSRGPPYEQYF. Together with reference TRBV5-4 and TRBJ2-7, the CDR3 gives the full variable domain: ETGVTQSPTHLIKTRGQQVTLRCSSQSGHNTVSWYQQALGQGPQFIFQYYREEENGRGNFPPRFSGLQFPNYSSELNVNALELDDSALYLCASSSRGPPYEQYFGPGTRLTVT.

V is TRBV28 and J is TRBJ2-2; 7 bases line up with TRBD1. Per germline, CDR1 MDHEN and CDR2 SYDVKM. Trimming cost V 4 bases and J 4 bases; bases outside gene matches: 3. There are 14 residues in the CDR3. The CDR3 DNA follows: TGTGCCAGCAGTTCAGGGGGATCCACCGGGGAGCTGTTTTTT. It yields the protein CASSSGGSTGELFF.

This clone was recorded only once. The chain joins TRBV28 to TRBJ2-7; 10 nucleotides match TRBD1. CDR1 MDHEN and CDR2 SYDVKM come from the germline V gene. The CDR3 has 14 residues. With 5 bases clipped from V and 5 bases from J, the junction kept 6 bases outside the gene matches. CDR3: CASSDTTGGHEQYF. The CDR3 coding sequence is TGTGCCAGCAGTGATACGACAGGGGGCCACGAGCAGTACTTC.

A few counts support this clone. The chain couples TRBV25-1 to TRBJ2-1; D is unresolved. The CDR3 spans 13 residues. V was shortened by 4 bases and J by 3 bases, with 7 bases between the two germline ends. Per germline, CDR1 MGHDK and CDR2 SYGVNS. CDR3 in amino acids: CASSGPVYNEQFF. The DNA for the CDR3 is TGTGCCAGCAGTGGGCCTGTCTACAATGAGCAGTTCTTC.

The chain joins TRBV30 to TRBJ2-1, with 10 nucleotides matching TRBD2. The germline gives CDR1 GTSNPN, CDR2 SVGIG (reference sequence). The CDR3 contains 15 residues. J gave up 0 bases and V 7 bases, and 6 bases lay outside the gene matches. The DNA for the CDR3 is TGTGCCTACCGTAGCGGGGGGCCCTCCTACAATGAGCAGTTCTTC. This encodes CAYRSGGPSYNEQFF.

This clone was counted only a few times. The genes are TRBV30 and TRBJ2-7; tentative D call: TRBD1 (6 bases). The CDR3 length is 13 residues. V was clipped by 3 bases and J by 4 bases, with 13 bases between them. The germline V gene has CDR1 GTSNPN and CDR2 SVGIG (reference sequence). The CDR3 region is CAWSAGTPYEQYF. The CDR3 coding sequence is TGTGCCTGGAGCGCTGGGACACCTTACGAGCAGTACTTC.

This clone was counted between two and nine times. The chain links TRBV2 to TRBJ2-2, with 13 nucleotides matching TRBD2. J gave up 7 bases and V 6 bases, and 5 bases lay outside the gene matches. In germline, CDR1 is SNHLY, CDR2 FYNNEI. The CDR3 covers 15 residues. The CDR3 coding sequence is TGTGCCAGCAGAGGACTAGCGGGAGAGGTCGGGGAGCTGTTTTTT. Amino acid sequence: CASRGLAGEVGELFF.

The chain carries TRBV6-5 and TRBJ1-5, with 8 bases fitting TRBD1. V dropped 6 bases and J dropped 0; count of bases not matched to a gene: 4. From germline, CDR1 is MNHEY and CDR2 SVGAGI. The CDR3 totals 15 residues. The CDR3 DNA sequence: TGTGCCAGCAGCCCTCAGGGGGCTAGCAATCAGCCCCAGCATTTT. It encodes CASSPQGASNQPQHF.

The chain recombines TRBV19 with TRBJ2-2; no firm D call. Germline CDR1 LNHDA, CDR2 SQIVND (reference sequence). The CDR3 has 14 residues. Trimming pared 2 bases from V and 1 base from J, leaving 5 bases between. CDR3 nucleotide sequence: TGTGCCAGTAGTATATGGCAGAACACCGGGGAGCTGTTTTTT. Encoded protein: CASSIWQNTGELFF.